This T cell receptor (beta chain) is from a study of control samples from healthy donors and cancer patients. Data came from immunoSEQ multiplex PCR; TCRdb stores just in-frame clones and leaves some out. The sample has roughly 120,000 clones; roughly 91% are singletons. Germline-derived CDR1 and CDR2 are SGHVS and FQNEAQ. V lost 3 bases and J lost 6; bases outside the gene matches: 7. This CDR3 has 15 amino acids. This chain joins TRBV7-8 and TRBJ2-7; TRBD2 matches at 11 bases. This receptor was identified in a man aged 50-60 years with head and neck cancer. The sequenced sample consisted of PBMCs. The CDR3 is CASSFIAGGPSEQYF. CDR3 DNA: TGTGCCAGCAGCTTTATAGCGGGGGGGCCAAGCGAGCAGTACTTC.